A selection of T cell receptor beta chains follows, all from one sample in a study of blood T cell repertoires in COVID-19. TCRdb keeps only in-frame clones here, not all; method: immunoSEQ multiplex PCR. The sample carries over 130,000 clones, 82% recorded once. The sequencing input was peripheral blood. All receptors come from a woman of 80 years or more with acute or convalescent COVID-19. Each CDR3 is given with its conserved first and last residue. A D gene is named only where the DNA matches it firmly. Size tells how often a clone was seen (once, few, many) or the class of an expanded clone, and some rows leave it out.

V	D	J	size	DNA	CDR3
TRBV11-1	TRBD1	TRBJ2-1	NA	TGTGCCAGCAGCTTAAATCTAGGACAGGGGTACAATGAGCAGTTCTTC	CASSLNLGQGYNEQFF
TRBV9	NA	TRBJ1-2	NA	TGTGCCAGCAGCCTGGTAGGGGGGGGCTATGGCTACACCTTC	CASSLVGGGYGYTF
TRBV28	NA	TRBJ1-3	few	TGTGCCAGCAGTTTTGGGCAGGACTTTATACCTCTCTCTGGAAACACCATATATTTT	CASSFGQDFIPLSGNTIYF
TRBV28	NA	TRBJ1-5	NA	TGTGCCAGCAGCCGACAGCTCAATCAGCCCCAGCATTTT	CASSRQLNQPQHF
TRBV5-1	NA	TRBJ1-1	NA	TGCGCCAGCAGCTTGGCCCGGGACACTGAAGCTTTCTTT	CASSLARDTEAFF
TRBV2	NA	TRBJ2-5	NA	TGTGCCAGTTCAAAAGAGGAGACCCAGTACTTC	CASSKEETQYF
TRBV3-1/TRBV3-2	NA	TRBJ2-7	NA	TGTGCCAGCAGCCATTCTGGGGGGACCAACTTC	CASSHSGGTNF
TRBV28	NA	TRBJ1-2	once	TGTGCCAGCAGTTTCAAGCGGTACGGATACTATGGCTACACCTTC	CASSFKRYGYYGYTF
TRBV5-1	NA	TRBJ2-1	NA	TGCGCCAGCAGCTTGTACCGGCTAGACGGTCGCAATGAGCAGTTCTTC	CASSLYRLDGRNEQFF
TRBV5-4	TRBD1	TRBJ1-2	NA	TGTGCCAGCAGTGCGGACAGGCCCTATGGCTACACCTTC	CASSADRPYGYTF